This is a list of T cell receptor beta chains from one sample in a study of fetal regulatory T cell absence and autoimmunity. Assay used: immunoSEQ multiplex PCR; TCRdb lists only in-frame clones, some missing. The top ten hold roughly 2% of the sample, which has 95,000 to 100,000 clones, 55% to 75% seen once. Sample: pancreas tissue. The origin of the receptors is a male donor with IPEX syndrome. Each CDR3 is given with its conserved first and last residue. D genes are given only for firm matches. Size values are once, few and many counts, or a class for expanded clones, and some rows have none.

J gene | clone size | V gene | D gene | CDR3 DNA | CDR3 protein
TRBJ1-1 | . | TRBV4-1 | . | TGCGCCAGCAGCCTGACGGGGCTGAACACTGAAGCTTTCTTT | CASSLTGLNTEAFF
TRBJ2-2 | . | TRBV27 | . | TGTGCCAGCAGTTTATCGGGGTACGGGGAGCTGTTTTTT | CASSLSGYGELFF
TRBJ1-4 | once | TRBV15 | . | TGTGCCACCAGCAGAGTGCCCGAAGTCTATGAAAAACTGTTTTTT | CATSRVPEVYEKLFF
TRBJ2-1 | . | TRBV4-2 | TRBD2 | TGTGCCAGCAGCCAAGAGAGTCAATGGCGGGAGGGCCTCAATGAGCAGTTCTTC | CASSQESQWREGLNEQFF
TRBJ2-3 | . | TRBV10-3 | . | TGTGCCATCAGTGAGTCAGTGACAAGAGATACGCAGTATTTT | CAISESVTRDTQYF
TRBJ2-7 | . | TRBV7-6 | . | TGTGCCAGCAGCCCGTTCCGGGACCCCGAACTCTACGAGCAGTACTTC | CASSPFRDPELYEQYF
TRBJ2-1 | . | TRBV6-1 | . | TGTGCCAGCAGTGAAGGACCCTGGGGAGGCTCCTACAATGAGCAGTTCTTC | CASSEGPWGGSYNEQFF
TRBJ2-5 | . | TRBV7-9 | . | TGTGCCAGCAGCTCCGGGTTAGAGACCCAGTACTTC | CASSSGLETQYF
TRBJ1-5 | few | TRBV2 | . | TGTGCCAGCAGGAGACTCGGGGGGCCGAACAGCAATCAGCCCCAGCATTTT | CASRRLGGPNSNQPQHF
TRBJ2-1 | . | TRBV5-4 | . | TGTGCCAGCATCTCTTCGAGCGGTAATTACAATGAGCAGTTCTTC | CASISSSGNYNEQFF
TRBJ2-7 | . | TRBV30 | . | TGTGCCTGGAGCATAAACAGAGAGCAGTACTTC | CAWSINREQYF
TRBJ2-7 | . | TRBV7-2 | TRBD1 | TGTGCCAGCAGCTTTAGGACAGGGGACTACGAGCAGTACTTC | CASSFRTGDYEQYF
TRBJ2-3 | . | TRBV5-1 | TRBD1 | TGCGCCAGCAGCTTGGTTGGGACAGGGAATACAGATACGCAGTATTTT | CASSLVGTGNTDTQYF
TRBJ2-5 | . | TRBV7-6 | TRBD2 | TGTGCCAGCAGGTTGACTAGCGAGCATATCGAGACCCAGTACTTC | CASRLTSEHIETQYF
TRBJ2-3 | . | TRBV30 | . | TGTGCCTGGAGTGTACGTGAGCGCATTACAGATACGCAGTATTTT | CAWSVRERITDTQYF
TRBJ2-7 | few | TRBV21-1 | . | TGTGCCAGCAGCAAAATGACAGTTAAAGGGGAGCAGTACTTC | CASSKMTVKGEQYF
TRBJ1-2 | . | TRBV7-9 | . | TGTGCCAGCAGCTTAATGACGGCCTATGGCTACACCTTC | CASSLMTAYGYTF
TRBJ2-7 | few | TRBV7-9 | TRBD1 | TGTGCCAGCAGCTTATCAGGGGGCCTCTACGAGCAGTACTTC | CASSLSGGLYEQYF
TRBJ2-2 | . | TRBV9 | TRBD2 | TGTGCCAGCAGCTCCAGCGGGAGTGTTTATAGCCGGACCGGGGAGCTGTTTTTT | CASSSSGSVYSRTGELFF
TRBJ2-1 | . | TRBV7-6 | TRBD2 | TGTGCCAGCAGCCCGCTAGCGGGGGGGCCATCCTACAATGAGCAGTTCTTC | CASSPLAGGPSYNEQFF
TRBJ2-3 | . | TRBV7-2 | . | TGTGCCAGCAGCCCAGACCCGTCCGATACGCAGTATTTT | CASSPDPSDTQYF
TRBJ2-7 | few | TRBV5-6 | TRBD2 | TGTGCCAGCAGTTACATGACTAGCGGTAACTACGAGCAGTACTTC | CASSYMTSGNYEQYF
TRBJ2-7 | . | TRBV27 | . | TGTGCCAGCAGTTTCCAGGGCCACTACGAGCAGTACTTC | CASSFQGHYEQYF
TRBJ2-3 | few | TRBV5-1 | . | TGCGCCAGCAGCTTGACGCCCTCCCCCGATACGCAGTATTTT | CASSLTPSPDTQYF
TRBJ1-1 | . | TRBV10-3 | . | TGTGCCACTAGGGCGAACACTGAAGCTTTCTTT | CATRANTEAFF
TRBJ2-3 | . | TRBV30 | . | TGTGCCTGGAAACCAACAGGGCTCGGCACAGATACGCAGTATTTT | CAWKPTGLGTDTQYF
TRBJ2-6 | . | TRBV4-1 | . | TGCGCCAGCAGCCCCTACTCTGGGGCCAACGTCCTGACTTTC | CASSPYSGANVLTF
TRBJ2-3 | . | TRBV27 | TRBD2 | TGTGCCAGCAGTTTACTAGCGGGAGGCCCAGATACGCAGTATTTT | CASSLLAGGPDTQYF
TRBJ1-2 | . | TRBV19 | TRBD1 | TGTGCCAGTAGTAAACAGGGGGCAGGGTATGGCTACACCTTC | CASSKQGAGYGYTF
TRBJ2-1 | once | TRBV5-4 | . | TGTGCCAGCAGCTTGGCGTCTCTGGAGCAGTTCTTC | CASSLASLEQFF
TRBJ2-1 | . | TRBV4-1 | . | TGCGCCAGCAGCCGAAGAGGTGGTAGCGGTCACTACTACAATGAGCAGTTCTTC | CASSRRGGSGHYYNEQFF
TRBJ2-1 | . | TRBV4-2 | . | TGTGCCAGCAGCCAAGTCGGCGGGGTCTCCTACAATGAGCAGTTCTTC | CASSQVGGVSYNEQFF
TRBJ2-5 | medium-sized | TRBV2 | . | TGTGCCAGCTCTCGGGACGTCCAAGAGACCCAGTACTTC | CASSRDVQETQYF
TRBJ1-2 | few | TRBV27 | TRBD1 | TGTGCCAGCAGTCCGACAGGGGACAGTTACGGCTACACCTTC | CASSPTGDSYGYTF
TRBJ1-1 | . | TRBV5-1 | TRBD1 | TGCGCCAGCAGCTTCGGGACAGTTCCCCCAATGAACACTGAAGCTTTCTTT | CASSFGTVPPMNTEAFF
TRBJ2-1 | . | TRBV12-5 | . | TGTGCTAGTGGTTTGAGGACATTCCCCTACAATGAGCAGTTCTTC | CASGLRTFPYNEQFF
TRBJ2-7 | . | TRBV6-5 | . | TGTGCCAGCAGTTACAGGGGAAAAACCTACGAGCAGTACTTC | CASSYRGKTYEQYF
TRBJ2-3 | . | TRBV9 | TRBD2 | TGTGCCAGCAGCGTACGCGCGGGGGGGCCCACAGATACGCAGTATTTT | CASSVRAGGPTDTQYF
TRBJ1-1 | . | TRBV6-5 | . | TGTGCCAGCAGTTACTATCCGGGGGCGGCTTTCTTT | CASSYYPGAAFF
TRBJ2-3 | once | TRBV29-1 | . | TGCAGCGTTGGATCAGATACGCAGTATTTT | CSVGSDTQYF
TRBJ1-5 | . | TRBV6-6 | TRBD1 | TGTGCCAGCAGTTGGACAGGGCGCAATCAGCCCCAGCATTTT | CASSWTGRNQPQHF
TRBJ2-2 | . | TRBV12-5 | TRBD1 | TGTGCTAGTGGTTTGGTAATCACGGACAGGGGTACCCCCGGGGAGCTGTTTTTT | CASGLVITDRGTPGELFF
TRBJ2-7 | . | TRBV27 | . | TGTGCCAGCAGTTTGCGGCTCCCGGGCTCAGGCTACGAGCAGTACTTC | CASSLRLPGSGYEQYF
TRBJ2-5 | . | TRBV5-4 | . | TGTGCCAGCAGCTTGGCGACGGGAGCCGAGACCCAGTACTTC | CASSLATGAETQYF
TRBJ2-7 | . | TRBV5-4 | . | TGTGCCAGCAGGCGATCCTACGAGCAGTACTTC | CASRRSYEQYF
TRBJ1-2 | . | TRBV6-5 | . | TGTGCCAGCACCCCTAAACTTAACTATGGCTACACCTTC | CASTPKLNYGYTF
TRBJ2-3 | . | TRBV19 | TRBD2 | TGTGCCAGTAGTATCCCATTAGCGGGGGGCACAGATACGCAGTATTTT | CASSIPLAGGTDTQYF
TRBJ2-7 | . | TRBV2 | . | TGTGCCAGCAGTGAGAGGCCAGGGGTACTCTACGAGCAGTACTTC | CASSERPGVLYEQYF
TRBJ2-5 | . | TRBV2 | TRBD2 | TGTGCCAGCAGTAAAGCGGGAGGGCCAGAGACCCAGTACTTC | CASSKAGGPETQYF
TRBJ1-1 | . | TRBV10-2 | TRBD1 | TGCGCCAGCAGTGTGTGGACAGGGGGCACTGAAGCTTTCTTT | CASSVWTGGTEAFF
TRBJ2-1 | . | TRBV5-4 | TRBD2 | TGTGCCAGCAGACCTAGCGGGAGCTCCTACAATGAGCAGTTCTTC | CASRPSGSSYNEQFF
TRBJ1-6 | few | TRBV7-9 | . | TGTGCCAGCAGTAAGGGATTTCTAGGGTCACCCCTCCACTTT | CASSKGFLGSPLHF
TRBJ2-7 | . | TRBV27 | TRBD1 | TGTGCCAGCAGTACCGGGACAGGGGAGCAGTACTTC | CASSTGTGEQYF
TRBJ1-6 | many | TRBV10-2 | . | TGCGCCAGCAGTAGGGACGCTTCAGAGGGGGCCCTCCACTTT | CASSRDASEGALHF
TRBJ1-1 | few | TRBV18 | . | TGTGCCAGCGGGTTCGGGGGCCTAGGGACTGAAGCTTTCTTT | CASGFGGLGTEAFF
TRBJ1-5 | . | TRBV19 | . | TGTGCCAGTAAGACGGCAGGGTATAGGGATCAGCCCCAGCATTTT | CASKTAGYRDQPQHF
TRBJ2-3 | once | TRBV9 | . | TGTGCCAGCAGGGAGGTCACAGATACGCAGTATTTT | CASREVTDTQYF
TRBJ2-7 | . | TRBV5-6 | . | TGTGCCAGCAGCTTTGGAGGAAGCACCTACGAGCAGTACTTC | CASSFGGSTYEQYF
TRBJ2-7 | . | TRBV7-9 | TRBD2 | TGTGCCAGCAGCAGCCTCCTCGGACTAGCGGGAGGTACTGCATACGAGCAGTACTTC | CASSSLLGLAGGTAYEQYF
TRBJ1-2 | . | TRBV25-1 | . | TGTGCCAGCAGTGTAGGCAGGGACTATGGCTACACCTTC | CASSVGRDYGYTF